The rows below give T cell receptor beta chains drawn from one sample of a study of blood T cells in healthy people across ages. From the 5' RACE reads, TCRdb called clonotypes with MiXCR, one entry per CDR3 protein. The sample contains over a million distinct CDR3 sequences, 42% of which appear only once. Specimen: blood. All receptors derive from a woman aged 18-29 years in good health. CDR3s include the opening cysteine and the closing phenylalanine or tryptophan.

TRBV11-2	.	CASSPNPGQFYEQYF
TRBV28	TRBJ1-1	CASCVNTEAFF
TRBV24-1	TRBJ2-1	CATAMATGPSSYNEQFF
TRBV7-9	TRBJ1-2	CASSLTGTGLYGYTF
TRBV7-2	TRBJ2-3	CASSFLAGLNTDTQYF
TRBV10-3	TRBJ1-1	CAINTGQGLNTEAFF
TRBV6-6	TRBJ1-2	CASTSPQLGINYGYTF
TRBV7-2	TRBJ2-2	CASSVGNGRTGELFF
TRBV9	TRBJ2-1	CASSVAAGGPYNEQFF
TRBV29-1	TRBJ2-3	CSVWGGGAADTQYF
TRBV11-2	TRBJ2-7	CASSLVVHRGYEQYF
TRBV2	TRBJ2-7	CASRTGGVIEQYF
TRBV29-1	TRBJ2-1	CSVEQEGAYNEQFF
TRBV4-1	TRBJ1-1	CASSQDDDREEAFF
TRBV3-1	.	CASGWEGVVETQYF
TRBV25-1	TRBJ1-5	CASGWDQPQHF
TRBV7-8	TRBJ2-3	CASSPGTSWPAGTQYF
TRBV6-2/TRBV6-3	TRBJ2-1	CASSYGQGGNEQFF
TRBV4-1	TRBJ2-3	CASSHHLLAGNTDTQYF
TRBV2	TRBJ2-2	CASSEAGPVVRLFF
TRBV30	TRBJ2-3	CAWSVAGASTDTQYF
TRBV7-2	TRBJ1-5	CASSGVNQPQHF
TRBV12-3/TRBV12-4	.	CASRSGRGGYNEQYF
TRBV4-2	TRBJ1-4	CASSPAGTDYEKLFF
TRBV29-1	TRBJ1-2	CSVESKTNYGYTF
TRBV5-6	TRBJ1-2	CASSSPLGDPISGYTF
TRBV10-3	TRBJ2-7	CAISGAQGATYEQYF
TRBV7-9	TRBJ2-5	CASSLNRQSQETQYF
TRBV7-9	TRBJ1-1	CASRKGGTEAFF
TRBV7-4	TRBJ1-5	CASSLAGVDNQPQHF
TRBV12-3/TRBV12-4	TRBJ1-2	CASSTNYGYTF
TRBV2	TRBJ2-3	CASSELLRTDTQYF
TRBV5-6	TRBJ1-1	CASSLILQEEAFF
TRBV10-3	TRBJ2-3	CAISLGQSTDTQYF
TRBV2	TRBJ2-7	CASTDGTDSYEQYF
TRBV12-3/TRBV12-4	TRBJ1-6	CASSHQGGSYNSPLHF
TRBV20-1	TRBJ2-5	CSARPRTGLAGGETQYF
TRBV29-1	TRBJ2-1	CSVWGQGYNEQFF
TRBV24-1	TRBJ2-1	CATSDVNEQFF
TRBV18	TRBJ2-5	CASSVGQGETQYF
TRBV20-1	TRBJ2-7	CSAREGDREYEQYF
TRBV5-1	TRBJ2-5	CTSSLERETQYF
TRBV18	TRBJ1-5	CASSPGRDGQPQHF
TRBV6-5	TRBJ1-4	CASAYGPTNEKLFF
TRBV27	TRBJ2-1	CTSSLGTGGDEQFF
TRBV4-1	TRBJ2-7	CASSQVREPEDEQYF
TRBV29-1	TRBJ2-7	CSVPGRETPYERYF
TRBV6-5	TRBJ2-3	CASSENSGAQYF
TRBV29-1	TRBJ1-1	CSVVLQGNKAEAFF
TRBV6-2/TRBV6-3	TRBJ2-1	CASSRGLKNEQFF
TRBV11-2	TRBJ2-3	CASSPEGSGRTDTQYF
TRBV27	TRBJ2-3	CASSFQSRLRTDTQYF
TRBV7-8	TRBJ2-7	CASSLSWDSSYEQYF
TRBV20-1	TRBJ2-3	CSAHGRGAYTQYF
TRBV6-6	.	CASSRTEIETQYF
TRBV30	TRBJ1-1	CAWGRGTMNTEAFF
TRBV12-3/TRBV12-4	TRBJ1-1	CAGPRGDTNTEAFF